These T cell receptor beta chains were read from a single sample in a study of T cell changes during pregnancy in multiple sclerosis. Produced via immunoSEQ multiplex PCR; TCRdb's table is partial and in-frame only. The table has about 70,000 clones, about 93% seen once. Source: CD4+ T cells from peripheral blood mononuclear cells, taken after pregnancy. The receptors derive from a female donor with multiple sclerosis, enrolled in a pregnancy study. CDR3s include the opening cysteine and the closing phenylalanine or tryptophan. Fields, in order: V gene, J gene, CDR3 protein.

TRBV2,TRBJ1-1,CASSGTANTEAFF
TRBV5-6,TRBJ1-1,CASSKSPGTETNTEAFF
TRBV5-6,TRBJ2-7,CASSPWTAPYEQYF
TRBV30,TRBJ2-7,CAWSVLGSGEQYF
TRBV5-4,TRBJ2-7,CASSSLLTGGPYEQYF
TRBV9,TRBJ2-1,CASSALRGFDEQFF
TRBV21-1,TRBJ1-5,CASSKRGHREKPQHF
TRBV6-1,TRBJ2-5,CASSEALTKETQYF
TRBV5-4,TRBJ1-3,CASSDTDRLSGNTIYF
TRBV2,TRBJ1-1,CASSSTRGALDFF
TRBV19,TRBJ2-2,CASSPTGQVRTGELFF
TRBV19,TRBJ2-4,CASSRRRVRENIQYF
TRBV2,TRBJ2-2,CASRADRASGELFF
TRBV7-8,TRBJ1-1,CASSRQTGNTEAFF
TRBV27,TRBJ2-4,CASSSNAGAAKNIQYF
TRBV14,TRBJ2-7,CASSQPGTGMYEQYF
TRBV6-5,TRBJ1-2,CASRPGQGALGGYTF
TRBV5-4,TRBJ2-1,CASSLPSGQGANRNEQFF
TRBV7-2,TRBJ1-1,CASSLTRTDRTEAFF
TRBV27,TRBJ2-6,CASSYQWRADDSGANVLTF
TRBV9,TRBJ2-1,CASSRSYLHEQFF
TRBV19,TRBJ2-3,CASSMTSGSTDTQYF
TRBV7-8,TRBJ1-2,CASSLTGKTNYGYTF
TRBV19,TRBJ2-1,CASRKTSSYNEQFF
TRBV11-2,TRBJ2-1,CASSATSGSIVYEQFF
TRBV10-3,TRBJ1-2,CAISEPTEGGHYGYTF
TRBV11-2,TRBJ2-2,CASSSSQLAGGPNTGELFF
TRBV6-6,TRBJ1-1,CASTLQGMRTEAFF
TRBV30,TRBJ1-5,CAACQGINQPQHF
TRBV19,TRBJ2-1,CASRPRTGGNYNEQFF
TRBV19,TRBJ1-5,CASSISAREPQHF
TRBV21-1,TRBJ1-1,CASSVTGTVGGTEAFF
TRBV19,TRBJ1-6,CASRSGTGHSPLHF
TRBV2,TRBJ1-1,CASSRDMNTEAFF
TRBV2,TRBJ2-6,CARSPGGPARGANVLTF
TRBV30,TRBJ1-5,CACNMGQGGNQPQHF
TRBV27,TRBJ2-7,CASSRTGTSGGLREQYF
TRBV5-1,TRBJ2-3,CASSLDGAISTDTQYF
TRBV5-4,TRBJ2-2,CASSLASGRNTGELFF
TRBV9,TRBJ2-1,CASSVVGADYNEQFF
TRBV19,TRBJ1-6,CASSIEGDLSPLHF
TRBV5-1,TRBJ1-1,CASSLVPMNTEAFF
TRBV10-1,TRBJ1-1,CASSDNMNTEAFF
TRBV28,TRBJ1-2,CASSSLPGYGYTF
TRBV5-1,TRBJ2-2,CASSSQTGQGAGELFF
TRBV5-4,TRBJ2-5,CASSLLEGETQYF
TRBV6-5,TRBJ1-4,CASSPRGNEKLFF
TRBV4-2,TRBJ1-5,CASSQDSPSSPPQHF